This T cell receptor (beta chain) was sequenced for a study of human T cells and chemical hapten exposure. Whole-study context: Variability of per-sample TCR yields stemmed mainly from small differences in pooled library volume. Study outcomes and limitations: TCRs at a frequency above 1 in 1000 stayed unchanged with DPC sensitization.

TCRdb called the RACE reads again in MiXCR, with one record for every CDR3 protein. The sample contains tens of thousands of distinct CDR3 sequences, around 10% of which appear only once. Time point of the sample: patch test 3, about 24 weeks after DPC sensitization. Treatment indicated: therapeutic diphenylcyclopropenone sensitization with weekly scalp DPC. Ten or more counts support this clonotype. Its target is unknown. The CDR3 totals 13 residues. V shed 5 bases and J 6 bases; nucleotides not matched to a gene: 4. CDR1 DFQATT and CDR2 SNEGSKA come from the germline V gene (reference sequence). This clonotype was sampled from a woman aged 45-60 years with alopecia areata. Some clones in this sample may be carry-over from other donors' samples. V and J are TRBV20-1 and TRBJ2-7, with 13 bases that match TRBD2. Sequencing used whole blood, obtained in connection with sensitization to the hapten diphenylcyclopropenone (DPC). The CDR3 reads CSAPTSGRGEQYF. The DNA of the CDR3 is TGCAGTGCTCCCACTAGCGGGAGGGGCGAGCAGTACTTC.